A single T cell receptor (beta chain) is shown here with its context. Its antigen remains unidentified. One base away there is no much larger clone; base qualities are not given. Collaborating institutions collected whole blood in K2EDTA tubes following their own protocols. For TCRbeta analysis, collaborators shipped samples in one of three forms: frozen whole blood, isolated PBMCs, or DNA extracted from either of those sample types. This sample is drawn from a study of blood T cell repertoires in COVID-19 (dated by TCRdb to 2019 to 2021). A note on the overall study: Samples from collaborators originated in the United States, Italy and Spain and spanned both the acute and convalescent phases of COVID-19. The prospective study material was composed of cDNA or gDNA derived from T cells, B-cell-depleted T cells, or PBMCs. Deeply sampled blood TCRbeta repertoires from subjects exposed to, actively infected with, or recovered from COVID-19 were included in the dataset. The repertoires were made available in a free public database intended to serve as a resource for research on the immune response to SARS-CoV-2. The samples were drawn from two sources: the first 160 participants of the ongoing ImmuneRACE study, and 1,000 to 1,500 subjects contributed by 6 global collaborators. The sample metadata nearly always contained a de-identified subject ID, COVID-19 status, age in years and sex. Where available, HLA class I and class II types were obtained from metadata supplied by the sample provider rather than from assay-based typing. Broader findings and caveats from the paper: How much clinical and demographic metadata was included differed by source and by participant, and the metadata was provided uncurated.

The immunoSEQ Assay, a bias-controlled multiplex PCR, was used to amplify TCRbeta CDR3 regions from genomic DNA. In the original analysis: Nucleated cell counts per sample were estimated from amplification of reference gene primers within the assay. To quantify the absolute abundance of each unique TCRbeta CDR3 rearrangement, sequence reads were collapsed and filtered. Productive Simpson clonality was computed per sample as the square root of Simpson's diversity index over productive rearrangements. TCRdb retrieved this table from immuneACCESS and kept in-frame rearrangements only. Not all clones are present; in checked studies, unresolved V genes account for under half, and no reason is known for the remainder. Clone size and V and J calls were adopted from that table, with D and trimming inferred from the DNA. This sample gives about 150,000 clones in total; approximately 91% of them show up just once. Jointly, the top ten make up 2.4% of the sample.

CDR1 and CDR2 (SGDLS, YYNGEE) derive from the germline V gene. Trimming leaves V shorter by 1 base and J shorter by 5 bases, with the junction holding 9 bases beyond the gene matches. Its CDR3 holds 17 amino acids, cysteine through phenylalanine. Just CDR3 DNA is preserved here, 51 bases in frame from base 1. In this chain, TRBV9 is recombined with TRBJ2-1, and TRBD1 matches 10 of the central bases. The source material was peripheral blood. The sequence was obtained from a woman aged 70-85 years with acute or convalescent COVID-19. The encoded CDR3 is CASSVTAGTGVHNEQFF. In nucleotides, the sequence is TGTGCCAGCAGCGTAACAGCCGGGACAGGGGTGCACAATGAGCAGTTCTTC.